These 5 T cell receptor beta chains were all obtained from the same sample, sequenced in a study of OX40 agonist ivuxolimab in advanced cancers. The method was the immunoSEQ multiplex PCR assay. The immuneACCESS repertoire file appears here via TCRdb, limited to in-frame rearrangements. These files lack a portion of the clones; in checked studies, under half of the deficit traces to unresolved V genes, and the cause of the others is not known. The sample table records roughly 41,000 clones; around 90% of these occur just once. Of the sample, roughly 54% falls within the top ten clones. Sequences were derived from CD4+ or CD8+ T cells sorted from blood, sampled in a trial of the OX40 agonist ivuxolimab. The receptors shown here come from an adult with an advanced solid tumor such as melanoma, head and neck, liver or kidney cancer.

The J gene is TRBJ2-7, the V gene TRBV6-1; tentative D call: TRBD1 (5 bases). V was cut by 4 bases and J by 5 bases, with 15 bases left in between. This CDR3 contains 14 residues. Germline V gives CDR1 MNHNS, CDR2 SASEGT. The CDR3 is CASSVLGVKNEQYF. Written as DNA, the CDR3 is TGTGCCAGCAGTGTCTTAGGGGTCAAAAACGAGCAGTACTTC.

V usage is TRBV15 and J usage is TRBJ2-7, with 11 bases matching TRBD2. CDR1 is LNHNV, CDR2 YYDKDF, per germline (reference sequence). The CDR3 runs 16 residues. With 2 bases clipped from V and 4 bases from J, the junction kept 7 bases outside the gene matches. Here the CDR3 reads CATSRSPGLAAYEQYF. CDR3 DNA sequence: TGTGCCACCAGCAGATCACCGGGACTAGCGGCATACGAGCAGTACTTC.

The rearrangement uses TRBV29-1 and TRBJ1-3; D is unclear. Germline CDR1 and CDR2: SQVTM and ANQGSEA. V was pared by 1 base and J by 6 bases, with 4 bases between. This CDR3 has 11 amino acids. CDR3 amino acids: CSVEVSNTIYF. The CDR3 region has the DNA TGCAGCGTTGAAGTCTCAAACACCATATATTTT.

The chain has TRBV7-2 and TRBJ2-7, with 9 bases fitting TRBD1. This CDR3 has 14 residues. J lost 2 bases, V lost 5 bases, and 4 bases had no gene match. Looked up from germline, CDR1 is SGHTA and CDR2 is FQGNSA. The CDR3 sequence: CASSLRDRAYEQYF. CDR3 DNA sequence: TGTGCCAGCAGCCTCCGGGACAGGGCCTACGAGCAGTACTTC.

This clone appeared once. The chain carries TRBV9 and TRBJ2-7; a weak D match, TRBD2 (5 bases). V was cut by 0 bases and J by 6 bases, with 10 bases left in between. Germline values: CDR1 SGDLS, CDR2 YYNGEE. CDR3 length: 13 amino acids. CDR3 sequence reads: CASSVDPSSEQYF. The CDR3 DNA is TGTGCCAGCAGCGTAGATCCTAGCAGCGAGCAGTACTTC.